The present TCR beta chain was sequenced within a study of T cell responses to AZD1222 COVID-19 vaccine. This table comes from immunoSEQ multiplex PCR, and its TCRdb copy is limited to in-frame clones, with some not included. The profile shows about 100,000 clones, around nine tenths of them singletons. CDR1 is SEHNR and CDR2 is FQNEAQ in the germline V gene (reference sequence). This CDR3 is 17 amino acids long. The V gene end was trimmed by 1 base and the J gene end by 4 bases; junction bases not matched to a gene: 12. This clonotype was sampled from an adult in good health. The chain recombines TRBV7-9 with TRBJ1-2; 7 nucleotides align to TRBD1. Sequencing used peripheral blood, obtained on day 0 of AZD1222 vaccination. The CDR3 nucleotides read TGTGCCAGCAGCTTAGATGGACAGGAGACCCGAATCTATGGCTACACCTTC. Amino acids: CASSLDGQETRIYGYTF. Using reference TRBV7-9 and TRBJ1-2 for the parts outside the CDR3, the full variable domain is DTGVSQNPRHKITKRGQNVTFRCDPISEHNRLYWYRQTLGQGPEFLTYFQNEAQLEKSRLLSDRFSAERPKGSFSTLEIQRTEQGDSAMYLCASSLDGQETRIYGYTFGSGTRLTVV.